Following are 7 T cell receptor beta chains from one sample sequenced in a study of blood T cell repertoires in COVID-19. Profiled with immunoSEQ multiplex PCR; TCRdb holds only in-frame clones, not every one. The repertoire holds about 220,000 clones, with roughly 80% as singletons. Sequenced material: PBMCs or T cells enriched from blood (not recorded which). The receptor source for this set is a woman in her thirties or forties with acute COVID-19.

The gene calls are TRBV7-2 and TRBJ2-7; D unresolved. V lost 1 base, J lost 6 bases, and 16 bases lay in between. Germline CDR1 SGHTA, CDR2 FQGNSA. CDR3 length equals 15 residues. The CDR3 here is CASSLGLTAPGEQYF. Written as DNA, the CDR3 is TGTGCCAGCAGCTTAGGTCTGACTGCACCGGGCGAGCAGTACTTC. The complete variable domain, with remaining parts taken from reference TRBV7-2 and TRBJ2-7, reads GAGVSQSPSNKVTEKGKDVELRCDPISGHTALYWYRQSLGQGLEFLIYFQGNSAPDKSGLPSDRFSAERTGGSVSTLTIQRTQQEDSAVYLCASSLGLTAPGEQYFGPGTRLTVT.

The CDR3 spells CASSWAGVGDTQYF. CDR3 in DNA: TGCGCCAGCAGCTGGGCGGGAGTCGGGGATACGCAGTATTTT. This rearrangement joins TRBV5-1 to TRBJ2-3, with 7 bases identical to TRBD2. The germline CDR1 and CDR2 sequences are SGHRS and YFSETQ. This CDR3 contains 14 residues. The J segment lost 6 bases and the V segment lost 3 bases, leaving 7 bases of the junction unmatched.

This clone is a singleton in its sample. The rearrangement uses TRBV10-3 and TRBJ1-2; D gene unclear. Germline V gene data show CDR1 as ENHRY and CDR2 as SYGVKD. The ends were cut back, 3 bases at V and 8 bases at J, with 4 bases in the middle. CDR3 size: 10 residues. The CDR3 spells CAISDIGYTF. CDR3 nucleotides: TGTGCCATCAGTGATATAGGCTACACCTTC.

The rearrangement uses TRBV28 and TRBJ1-5; TRBD1 agrees at 9 bases. Germline assignment: CDR1 MDHEN and CDR2 SYDVKM. This CDR3 spans 15 amino acids. Trimming removed 6 bases from V and 7 bases from J; junction bases left unmatched: 10. The CDR3 bases are TGTGCCAGCAGCCGGACAGGGGTCTCTTCCCAGCCCCAGCATTTT. Encoded protein: CASSRTGVSSQPQHF.

J is TRBJ1-2 and V is TRBV6-2 or TRBV6-3; D call uncertain. The CDR3 extends over 11 amino acids. The V gene's germline CDR1 is MNHEY and CDR2 SVGEGT. Trimming pared 5 bases from V and 8 bases from J, leaving 9 bases between. CDR3 in amino acids: CASSQSWGYTF. The CDR3 DNA reads as TGTGCCAGCAGTCAAAGCTGGGGCTACACCTTC.

About this clone itself: Other DNA sequences in the same sample also yield this CDR3. CDR3 region: CASSRGLQETQYF. In DNA form, the CDR3 reads TGTGCCAGCTCACGTGGACTACAAGAGACCCAGTACTTC. The chain couples TRBV18 to TRBJ2-5; the D gene is possibly TRBD2 (6 bases). The V gene's germline CDR1 is KGHSH and CDR2 LQKENI. Trimming left V 4 bases short and J 2 bases short, with 8 bases between. The length of the CDR3 is 13 residues.

The rearrangement uses TRBV6-5 and TRBJ2-1; the D gene is possibly TRBD1 (6 bases). This CDR3 comprises 14 residues. Trimming pared 10 bases from V and 7 bases from J, leaving 20 bases between. Germline CDR1 and CDR2: MNHEY and SVGAGI. CDR3 region: CATLRGGNANEQFF. The CDR3 DNA reads TGTGCCACCCTCAGAGGGGGAAACGCTAATGAGCAGTTCTTC.